This is a list of T cell receptor beta chains from one sample in a study of PD-L1 blockade in urothelial cancer. Profiled with immunoSEQ multiplex PCR; TCRdb holds only in-frame clones, not every one. This table has tens of thousands of clones, over 70% appearing once. The sample was PBMCs, taken around atezolizumab (anti-PD-L1) treatment. Receptors originate from a man in his forties or fifties with urothelial cancer. The CDR3 runs from the conserved cysteine through the conserved F or W. Fields, in order: D gene, clone size, V gene, CDR3 length, J gene, CDR3 protein, CDR3 DNA. The D gene is left open where the match is weak. Clone size appears in some rows only: once, few, many, or a class for an expanded clone.

d_gene: TRBD1; abundance: NA; v_gene: TRBV5-6; len: 14; j_gene: TRBJ2-1; CDR3aa: CASSPGQGYNEQFF; CDR3nt: TGTGCCAGCAGCCCCGGACAGGGGTACAATGAGCAGTTCTTC
d_gene: TRBD1; abundance: NA; v_gene: TRBV14; len: 14; j_gene: TRBJ1-1; CDR3aa: CASSRRGHGTEAFF; CDR3nt: TGTGCCAGCAGCCGCAGGGGGCACGGCACTGAAGCTTTCTTT
d_gene: NA; abundance: NA; v_gene: TRBV4-2; len: 15; j_gene: TRBJ2-6; CDR3aa: CASSQAGSGANVLTF; CDR3nt: TGTGCCAGCAGCCAAGCCGGCTCTGGGGCCAACGTCCTGACTTTC
d_gene: TRBD1; abundance: few; v_gene: TRBV7-8; len: 12; j_gene: TRBJ2-7; CDR3aa: CASSTNRGSTYF; CDR3nt: TGTGCCAGCAGCACCAACAGGGGTAGTACGTACTTC
d_gene: NA; abundance: once; v_gene: TRBV27; len: 14; j_gene: TRBJ2-7; CDR3aa: CASSPARGSREQYF; CDR3nt: TGTGCCAGCAGCCCAGCCAGGGGTTCAAGGGAGCAGTACTTC
d_gene: NA; abundance: NA; v_gene: TRBV30; len: 12; j_gene: TRBJ1-2; CDR3aa: CAWDGSRYGYTF; CDR3nt: TGTGCCTGGGACGGCTCCAGGTATGGCTACACCTTC
d_gene: NA; abundance: NA; v_gene: TRBV29-1; len: 13; j_gene: TRBJ2-3; CDR3aa: CSATFGSTDTQYF; CDR3nt: TGCAGCGCTACTTTCGGTAGCACAGATACGCAGTATTTT
d_gene: TRBD1; abundance: NA; v_gene: TRBV5-1; len: 15; j_gene: TRBJ1-2; CDR3aa: CASSSWGQGDYGYTF; CDR3nt: TGCGCCAGCAGCTCCTGGGGACAGGGGGACTATGGCTACACCTTC
d_gene: TRBD2; abundance: NA; v_gene: TRBV5-1; len: 15; j_gene: TRBJ2-1; CDR3aa: CASRKLAGSYNEQFF; CDR3nt: TGCGCCAGCAGGAAACTAGCGGGTTCCTACAATGAGCAGTTCTTC
d_gene: TRBD2; abundance: NA; v_gene: TRBV10-2; len: 13; j_gene: TRBJ2-2; CDR3aa: CATQTSRTGELFF; CDR3nt: TGCGCCACCCAGACTAGCCGCACCGGGGAGCTGTTTTTT
d_gene: NA; abundance: NA; v_gene: TRBV6-1; len: 13; j_gene: TRBJ1-5; CDR3aa: CASIETGNQPQHF; CDR3nt: TGTGCCAGCATCGAAACAGGAAACCAGCCCCAGCATTTT
d_gene: TRBD2; abundance: NA; v_gene: TRBV2; len: 16; j_gene: TRBJ2-7; CDR3aa: CASTVWGSGGAYEQYF; CDR3nt: TGTGCCAGCACCGTGTGGGGGAGCGGGGGGGCTTACGAGCAGTACTTC
d_gene: TRBD1; abundance: NA; v_gene: TRBV25-1; len: 12; j_gene: TRBJ2-1; CDR3aa: CASGQDGFAQFF; CDR3nt: TGTGCCAGCGGACAGGACGGATTTGCGCAGTTCTTC
d_gene: TRBD1; abundance: once; v_gene: TRBV6-1; len: 13; j_gene: TRBJ1-2; CDR3aa: CASSETGGYGYTF; CDR3nt: TGTGCCAGCAGTGAGACAGGGGGCTATGGCTACACCTTC
d_gene: NA; abundance: NA; v_gene: TRBV5-4; len: 16; j_gene: TRBJ2-6; CDR3aa: CASSFRRGSGANVLTF; CDR3nt: TGTGCCAGCAGCTTCCGGCGGGGCTCTGGGGCCAACGTCCTGACTTTC
d_gene: NA; abundance: NA; v_gene: TRBV13; len: 15; j_gene: TRBJ2-6; CDR3aa: CASSLGSSGANVLTF; CDR3nt: TGTGCCAGCAGCTTAGGATCCTCGGGGGCCAACGTCCTGACTTTC
d_gene: TRBD1; abundance: NA; v_gene: TRBV7-9; len: 15; j_gene: TRBJ1-2; CDR3aa: CASSANRGSTNGYTF; CDR3nt: TGTGCCAGCAGCGCAAACAGGGGATCAACTAATGGCTACACCTTC
d_gene: NA; abundance: NA; v_gene: TRBV15; len: 14; j_gene: TRBJ2-7; CDR3aa: CATSRDLEGYEQYF; CDR3nt: TGTGCCACCAGCAGAGATTTGGAGGGGTACGAGCAGTACTTC
d_gene: NA; abundance: NA; v_gene: TRBV7-2; len: 15; j_gene: TRBJ1-5; CDR3aa: CASSLQGNSNQPQHF; CDR3nt: TGTGCCAGCAGCCTTCAGGGGAATAGCAATCAGCCCCAGCATTTT
d_gene: TRBD2; abundance: NA; v_gene: TRBV28; len: 13; j_gene: TRBJ2-7; CDR3aa: CASTVAGVNEQYF; CDR3nt: TGTGCCAGCACCGTAGCGGGAGTAAACGAGCAGTACTTC
d_gene: TRBD2; abundance: NA; v_gene: TRBV10-3; len: 19; j_gene: TRBJ2-3; CDR3aa: CAISGSGRAPPSSTDTQYF; CDR3nt: TGTGCCATCAGTGGTAGCGGGAGGGCCCCCCCCTCCTCGACAGATACGCAGTATTTT
d_gene: NA; abundance: NA; v_gene: TRBV2; len: 13; j_gene: TRBJ1-4; CDR3aa: CASTRGIGEKLFF; CDR3nt: TGTGCCAGCACCCGGGGGATCGGTGAAAAACTGTTTTTT
d_gene: TRBD1; abundance: NA; v_gene: TRBV6-5; len: 12; j_gene: TRBJ2-7; CDR3aa: CASSNDRGRPYF; CDR3nt: TGTGCCAGCAGTAACGACAGGGGGCGACCGTACTTC
d_gene: NA; abundance: NA; v_gene: TRBV7-7; len: 13; j_gene: TRBJ1-1; CDR3aa: CASSLQENTEAFF; CDR3nt: TGTGCCAGCAGCCTACAGGAGAACACTGAAGCTTTCTTT
d_gene: NA; abundance: NA; v_gene: TRBV6-1; len: 14; j_gene: TRBJ1-3; CDR3aa: CASSELTTGNTIYF; CDR3nt: TGTGCCAGCAGTGAATTAACTACTGGAAACACCATATATTTT
d_gene: NA; abundance: few; v_gene: TRBV4-2; len: 14; j_gene: TRBJ1-1; CDR3aa: CASSQQLMNTEAFF; CDR3nt: TGTGCCAGCAGCCAACAGTTAATGAACACTGAAGCTTTCTTT
d_gene: TRBD1; abundance: NA; v_gene: TRBV7-9; len: 16; j_gene: TRBJ2-7; CDR3aa: CASSLEMTGDDYEQYF; CDR3nt: TGTGCCAGCAGCTTAGAAATGACAGGGGATGACTACGAGCAGTACTTC
d_gene: TRBD2; abundance: few; v_gene: TRBV4-1; len: 16; j_gene: TRBJ2-5; CDR3aa: CASSPPGGRAQETQYF; CDR3nt: TGCGCCAGCAGCCCCCCTGGCGGGAGGGCCCAAGAGACCCAGTACTTC
d_gene: TRBD1; abundance: NA; v_gene: TRBV19; len: 15; j_gene: TRBJ2-7; CDR3aa: CASSIAGTGNYEQYF; CDR3nt: TGTGCCAGTAGTATAGCCGGGACAGGTAACTACGAGCAGTACTTC
d_gene: NA; abundance: NA; v_gene: TRBV9; len: 15; j_gene: TRBJ2-1; CDR3aa: CASSSSRGLVNEQFF; CDR3nt: TGTGCCAGCAGCTCCTCCCGGGGGTTAGTCAATGAGCAGTTCTTC
d_gene: NA; abundance: once; v_gene: TRBV6-6; len: 14; j_gene: TRBJ2-3; CDR3aa: CASSYRGFTDTQYF; CDR3nt: TGTGCCAGCAGTTACAGGGGGTTCACAGATACGCAGTATTTT
d_gene: TRBD2; abundance: NA; v_gene: TRBV6-4; len: 16; j_gene: TRBJ2-1; CDR3aa: CASSETSGGGHNEQFF; CDR3nt: TGTGCCAGCAGTGAGACTAGCGGGGGGGGACACAATGAGCAGTTCTTC
d_gene: NA; abundance: NA; v_gene: TRBV28; len: 22; j_gene: TRBJ1-5; CDR3aa: CASSSLWGVHRERILENQPQHF; CDR3nt: TGTGCCAGCAGTTCATTATGGGGCGTGCACAGGGAACGAATTCTGGAGAATCAGCCCCAGCATTTT
d_gene: TRBD1; abundance: NA; v_gene: TRBV29-1; len: 16; j_gene: TRBJ1-1; CDR3aa: CSFNFRRGTVGTEAFF; CDR3nt: TGCAGCTTCAACTTTCGAAGGGGGACAGTTGGAACTGAAGCTTTCTTT
d_gene: TRBD1; abundance: medium-sized; v_gene: TRBV30; len: 15; j_gene: TRBJ1-3; CDR3aa: CAWSRDSGSGNTIYF; CDR3nt: TGTGCCTGGAGTCGGGACAGTGGGAGTGGAAACACCATATATTTT
d_gene: NA; abundance: NA; v_gene: TRBV6-5; len: 13; j_gene: TRBJ2-3; CDR3aa: CASSRPGTDTQYF; CDR3nt: TGTGCCAGCAGCCGCCCGGGGACAGATACGCAGTATTTT
d_gene: TRBD1; abundance: NA; v_gene: TRBV18; len: 15; j_gene: TRBJ2-1; CDR3aa: CASSPGTGDHNEQFF; CDR3nt: TGTGCCAGCTCACCAGGGACAGGGGATCACAATGAGCAGTTCTTC
d_gene: NA; abundance: NA; v_gene: TRBV5-1; len: 14; j_gene: TRBJ2-7; CDR3aa: CASSLEAGSYEQYF; CDR3nt: TGCGCCAGCAGCTTGGAGGCAGGCTCCTACGAGCAGTACTTC
d_gene: NA; abundance: NA; v_gene: TRBV7-9; len: 14; j_gene: TRBJ2-1; CDR3aa: CASSLAGSYNEQFF; CDR3nt: TGTGCCAGCAGCTTAGCAGGGAGCTACAATGAGCAGTTCTTC
d_gene: TRBD1; abundance: NA; v_gene: TRBV5-4; len: 15; j_gene: TRBJ1-2; CDR3aa: CASSSRQGANYGYTF; CDR3nt: TGTGCCAGCAGCTCAAGACAGGGGGCTAACTATGGCTACACCTTC